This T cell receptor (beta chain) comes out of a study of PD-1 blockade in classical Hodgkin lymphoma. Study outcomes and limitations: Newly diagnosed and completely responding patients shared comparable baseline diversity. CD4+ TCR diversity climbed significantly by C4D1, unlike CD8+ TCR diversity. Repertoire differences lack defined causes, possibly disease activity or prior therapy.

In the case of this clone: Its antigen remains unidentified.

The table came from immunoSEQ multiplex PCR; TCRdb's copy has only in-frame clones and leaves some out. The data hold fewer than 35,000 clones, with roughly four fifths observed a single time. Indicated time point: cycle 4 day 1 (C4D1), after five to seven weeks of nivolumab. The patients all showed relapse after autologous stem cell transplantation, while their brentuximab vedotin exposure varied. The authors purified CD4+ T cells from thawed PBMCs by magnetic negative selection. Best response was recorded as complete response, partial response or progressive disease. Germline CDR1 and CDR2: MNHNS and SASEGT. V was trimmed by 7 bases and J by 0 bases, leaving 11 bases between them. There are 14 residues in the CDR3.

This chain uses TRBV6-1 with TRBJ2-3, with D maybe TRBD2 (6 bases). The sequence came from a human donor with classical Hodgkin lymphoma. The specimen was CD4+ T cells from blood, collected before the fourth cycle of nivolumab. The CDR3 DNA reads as TGTGCCAGCACCGGACTATTCAGCACAGATACGCAGTATTTT. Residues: CASTGLFSTDTQYF.